The 21 T cell receptor beta chains given below trace back to one sample, sequenced in a study of blood T cell repertoires in COVID-19. Measured with immunoSEQ multiplex PCR; TCRdb has only the in-frame clones, and not every one. The table includes 120,000 or so clones, about 88% detected once. What was sequenced was peripheral blood. The receptor source for this set is a man aged 60-69 years with COVID-19, enrolled during active disease.

The chain recombines TRBV9 with TRBJ2-7; no clear D. In germline, CDR1 is SGDLS, CDR2 YYNGEE. The V end was cut by 4 bases, the J end by 0 bases, with 14 bases between. The CDR3 has 15 residues. The CDR3 DNA follows: TGTGCCAGCAGCAGAAGTGCAGCTAGCTCCTACGAGCAGTACTTC. Translation gives CASSRSAASSYEQYF. The variable domain in full, with the rest retrieved from reference TRBV9 and TRBJ2-7, is DSGVTQTPKHLITATGQRVTLRCSPRSGDLSVYWYQQSLDQGLQFLIQYYNGEERAKGNILERFSAQQFPDLHSELNLSSLELGDSALYFCASSRSAASSYEQYFGPGTRLTVT.

The rearrangement joins TRBV9 to TRBJ1-5, with a possible D match to TRBD1 (5 bases). CDR3 length: 15 residues. The germline V gene encodes CDR1 SGDLS and CDR2 YYNGEE. The V end lost 5 bases, the J end lost 1 base, and 13 bases lay between the germline ends. CDR3 DNA sequence: TGTGCCAGCAGTCAGGGTAGTGGAAGCAATCAGCCCCAGCATTTT. Protein: CASSQGSGSNQPQHF. Full variable domain (missing parts from reference TRBV9 and TRBJ1-5): DSGVTQTPKHLITATGQRVTLRCSPRSGDLSVYWYQQSLDQGLQFLIQYYNGEERAKGNILERFSAQQFPDLHSELNLSSLELGDSALYFCASSQGSGSNQPQHFGDGTRLSIL.

The genes are TRBV6-1 and TRBJ2-1; 15 bases are shared with TRBD2. Germline CDR1 is MNHNS and CDR2 is SASEGT. The V and J ends lost 0 bases and 11 bases, in that order; junction bases with no gene match: 11. The CDR3 extends over 18 amino acids. In DNA, the CDR3 is TGTGCCAGCAGTGAAGCTGAGCGGACTAGCGGGAGGGCCCGTAAGCAGTTCTTC. Amino acids: CASSEAERTSGRARKQFF.

The chain carries TRBV2 and TRBJ1-1; no firm D call. The CDR3 extends over 15 amino acids. V was pared by 7 bases and J by 1 base, with 16 bases between. CDR1 and CDR2 (germline): SNHLY, FYNNEI. CDR3 protein: CASNPSSTWNTEAFF. In nucleotides, the CDR3 is TGTGCCAGCAACCCTTCATCCACATGGAACACTGAAGCTTTCTTT.

The chain recombines TRBV11-3 with TRBJ2-1; no firm D call. Trimming left V 5 bases short and J 6 bases short, with 11 bases between. The length of the CDR3 is 13 residues. The V gene's germline CDR1 is SGHNT and CDR2 YENEEA. CDR3 loop: CASSAGSLNEQFF. CDR3 in DNA: TGTGCCAGCAGCGCCGGTAGTCTCAATGAGCAGTTCTTC.

The chain has TRBV5-5 and TRBJ1-5; 7 bases match TRBD1. This CDR3 is built from 13 residues. Losses at the gene ends were 4 bases for V and 7 bases for J; bases not matched to a gene: 5. CDR1 and CDR2 from the germline V gene are SGHKS and YYEKEE (reference sequence). The DNA for the CDR3 is TGTGCCAGCAGCAACGGACAGGAACAGCCCCAGCATTTT. It specifies CASSNGQEQPQHF.

The genes are TRBV18 and TRBJ2-2, with 7 bases lining up with TRBD1. CDR1 is KGHSH, CDR2 LQKENI, per germline. Germline trimming cut 3 bases from V and 7 bases from J; bases unmatched to any gene: 5. This CDR3 has 14 residues. CDR3 protein: CASSPDRAVGELFF. The CDR3 region has the DNA TGTGCCAGCTCACCTGACAGGGCGGTCGGGGAGCTGTTTTTT.

This clone has just one count. DNA for the CDR3: TGCGCCAGCAGCCAAGATTGGGACGGTCTGTCAGCGGGGATCAACAATGAGCAGTTCTTC. It is translated as CASSQDWDGLSAGINNEQFF. This chain uses TRBV4-1 with TRBJ2-1; 7 bases map to TRBD2. Germline V gene lookup returns CDR1 MGHRA and CDR2 YSYEKL. The CDR3 runs 20 residues. Germline trimming cut 0 bases from V and 5 bases from J; bases unmatched to any gene: 19.

V is TRBV4-3 and J is TRBJ2-7; a weak D match, TRBD2 (5 bases). Trimming stripped 0 bases from V and 4 bases from J, with 7 bases between. This CDR3 is 13 amino acids long. CDR1 and CDR2 (germline): LGHNA, YSLEER. Written as DNA, the CDR3 is TGCGCCAGCAGCCAAGAAAGGACTTACGAGCAGTACTTC. Translating it yields CASSQERTYEQYF.

The sample holds many counts of this clone. The chain links TRBV2 to TRBJ2-3, with 11 bases lining up with TRBD2. V lost 5 bases, J lost 4 bases, and 8 bases stayed unmatched. The CDR3 spans 16 residues. CDR1 SNHLY and CDR2 FYNNEI come from the germline V gene. CDR3 amino acids: CASSRASGRSADTQYF. The CDR3 DNA follows: TGTGCCAGCAGTAGAGCTAGCGGGAGGTCGGCAGATACGCAGTATTTT.

The rearrangement links TRBV10-3 to TRBJ1-1; 8 bases align to TRBD1. Germline V CDR1 and CDR2: ENHRY, SYGVKD. V gave up 5 bases and J gave up 1 base; unmatched junction bases: 12. CDR3 size: 17 residues. The CDR3 nucleotides read TGTGCCATCAGTAAGAACTCCGGGACAGGTGAGAACACTGAAGCTTTCTTT. It is translated as CAISKNSGTGENTEAFF.

This chain joins TRBV3-1 (or the pseudogene TRBV3-2) and TRBJ2-7, with 7 bases that match TRBD1. Germline V lookup: CDR1 LGHDT, CDR2 YNNKEL (reference sequence). The CDR3 loop spans 14 amino acids. V dropped 3 bases and J dropped 4; count of bases not matched to a gene: 6. The CDR3 DNA follows: TGTGCCAGCAGCCAGACCCGGGACAGTTACGAGCAGTACTTC. Translated: CASSQTRDSYEQYF.

The count of this clone is one. CDR3 sequence: CASSQEGSGTYNEQFF. The CDR3, as DNA: TGCGCCAGCAGCCAAGAGGGCAGCGGGACTTACAATGAGCAGTTCTTC. The rearrangement links TRBV4-1 to TRBJ2-1; 7 nucleotides line up with TRBD2. This CDR3 has 16 residues. The J segment lost 4 bases and the V segment lost 0 bases, leaving 6 bases of the junction unmatched. Germline-derived CDR1 and CDR2 are MGHRA and YSYEKL.

This chain links TRBV19 with TRBJ2-3; TRBD2 agrees at 7 bases. CDR1 is LNHDA, CDR2 SQIVND, per germline (reference sequence). The CDR3 sequence is 17 residues long. Trimming at V came to 5 bases and at J to 4 bases, leaving 15 bases not matched to a gene. The chain's CDR3 is CASSSRLARDGADTQYF. In DNA form, the CDR3 reads TGTGCCAGTAGTTCCCGACTAGCCCGGGACGGAGCAGATACGCAGTATTTT.

The genes are TRBV12-3 or TRBV12-4 and TRBJ1-2, with D possibly matching TRBD1 (6 bases). The CDR3 contains 13 residues. Trimming took 5 bases from V and 7 from J, leaving 14 bases between them. The CDR3 DNA is TGTGCCAGCAGTCCGGGGGGCTCAGGTGGCTACACCTTC. Translating it yields CASSPGGSGGYTF.

This clone showed up just a few times. The CDR3 sequence: CASSQGIGGGETQYF. Here the CDR3 DNA reads TGTGCCAGCAGCCAGGGTATAGGGGGCGGGGAGACCCAGTACTTC. The rearrangement uses TRBV3-1 (or the pseudogene TRBV3-2) and TRBJ2-5; TRBD1 agrees at 7 bases. Per the germline V gene, CDR1 is LGHDT and CDR2 is YNNKEL (reference sequence). The CDR3 extends over 15 amino acids. After removal of 3 bases from V and 5 bases from J, the junction contained 9 bases not matched to a gene.

V and J are TRBV25-1 and TRBJ2-1, with a tentative D call TRBD2 (6 bases). The CDR3 consists of 17 residues. Germline lookup yields CDR1 MGHDK and CDR2 SYGVNS. V was shortened by 1 base and J by 9 bases, with 22 bases between the two germline ends. CDR3 DNA sequence: TGTGCCAGCAGTGAATCCCGCGGGGACCGAACATGGGGTGAGCAGTTCTTC. Translation gives CASSESRGDRTWGEQFF.

The chain combines TRBV18 with TRBJ2-7; 10 nucleotides line up with TRBD2. The CDR3 spans 16 residues. Trimming removed 3 bases from V and 5 bases from J; junction bases left unmatched: 10. Germline-derived CDR1 and CDR2 are KGHSH and LQKENI. Written as DNA, the CDR3 is TGTGCCAGCTCACCTGGGATAGCGGGAGGAAGGAACGAGCAGTACTTC. This codes for CASSPGIAGGRNEQYF.

The CDR3: CAWSAPGRQETQYF. The CDR3 DNA reads as TGTGCCTGGAGCGCACCGGGTCGACAAGAGACCCAGTACTTC. This sequence joins TRBV30 and TRBJ2-5; D remains ambiguous. V was shortened by 3 bases and J by 2 bases, with 13 bases between the two germline ends. The CDR3 contains 14 residues. The germline gives CDR1 GTSNPN, CDR2 SVGIG (reference sequence).

J is TRBJ1-2 and V is TRBV13, with TRBD1 matching 7 bases. This CDR3 is built from 14 residues. The germline V gene has CDR1 PRHDT and CDR2 FYEKMQ (reference sequence). V lost 5 bases and J lost 8; bases outside the gene matches: 11. The CDR3: CASSLRRDSRGYTF. As DNA, the CDR3 is TGTGCCAGCAGCCTAAGACGGGACAGCAGAGGCTACACCTTC.

The chain joins TRBV24-1 to TRBJ2-5, with 8 bases fitting TRBD1. The CDR3 runs 14 residues. V lost 3 bases to trimming and J lost 4 bases; unmatched junction nucleotides: 3. In germline, CDR1 is KGHDR, CDR2 SFDVKD. As DNA, the CDR3 is TGTGCCACCAGTGATCCAACAGGGGGAGAGACCCAGTACTTC. It translates to CATSDPTGGETQYF.